Below, 10 T cell receptor beta chains from the same sample are listed, as sequenced in a study of T cell changes during pregnancy in multiple sclerosis. Repertoires were generated with immunoSEQ multiplex PCR, while TCRdb's copy carries only in-frame clones and drops some. Among about 39,000 clones listed, less than 90% were seen once. Sequenced here: CD4+ T cells from peripheral blood mononuclear cells, sampled before pregnancy. The receptors stem from a female donor with multiple sclerosis, enrolled in a pregnancy study.

The chain joins TRBV28 to TRBJ2-2, with a possible D match to TRBD2 (5 bases). Germline V CDR1 and CDR2: MDHEN, SYDVKM. The CDR3 is 13 residues long. The V end was cut by 3 bases, the J end by 4 bases, with 6 bases between. CDR3 sequence: CASSFEGTGELFF. The DNA of the CDR3 is TGTGCCAGCAGTTTTGAGGGCACCGGGGAGCTGTTTTTT.

This chain joins TRBV6-6 and TRBJ2-5, with TRBD2 matching over 11 bases. The CDR3 has 16 amino acids. Trimming cost V 6 bases and J 2 bases; bases outside gene matches: 8. The germline V gene encodes CDR1 MNHNY and CDR2 SVGAGI (reference sequence). CDR3 DNA: TGTGCCAGCAGCCGTACGACTAGCGGGGAACAAGAGACCCAGTACTTC. It codes for CASSRTTSGEQETQYF.

This sequence joins TRBV7-2 and TRBJ2-7; D is possibly TRBD1 (6 bases). The V end was cut by 3 bases, the J end by 0 bases, with 15 bases between. This CDR3 spans 16 amino acids. Germline CDR1 and CDR2: SGHTA and FQGNSA. In DNA form, the CDR3 reads TGTGCCAGCAGCTTCGGGACAAGACTTAACTCCTACGAGCAGTACTTC. Protein product: CASSFGTRLNSYEQYF.

The V and J genes are TRBV5-1 and TRBJ2-5, with 7 bases that match TRBD2. This CDR3 has 15 residues. Germline-derived CDR1 and CDR2 are SGHRS and YFSETQ. V was clipped by 5 bases and J by 1 base; unmatched bases: 8. CDR3 amino acids: CASREIAGVQETQYF. CDR3 nucleotide sequence: TGCGCCAGCAGGGAGATCGCGGGGGTCCAAGAGACCCAGTACTTC.

The table lists this clone with a count of one. The chain employs TRBV5-1 and TRBJ2-7, with D tentatively TRBD1 (6 bases). The V gene lost 5 bases and the J gene lost 3 bases, with 15 bases spanning the gap. The CDR3 contains 14 residues. Per the germline V gene, CDR1 is SGHRS and CDR2 is YFSETQ. CDR3 sequence reads: CASRAQGSHYEQYF. The CDR3 region has the DNA TGCGCCAGCAGGGCCCAGGGGAGCCACTACGAGCAGTACTTC.

The gene calls are TRBV5-1 and TRBJ2-3; maybe TRBD2 (7 bases). Trimming shortened V by 1 base and J by 2 bases, and 14 bases separated the two germline ends. The V gene's germline CDR1 is SGHRS and CDR2 YFSETQ. There are 16 residues in the CDR3. Written as DNA, the CDR3 is TGCGCCAGCAGCTTGTTTGCGGGGGACACCACAGATACGCAGTATTTT. The encoded protein is CASSLFAGDTTDTQYF.

CDR3 in DNA: TGTGCCAGCAGTGGAGCGGGAGGACACACAGATACGCAGTATTTT. Residues: CASSGAGGHTDTQYF. The rearrangement links TRBV2 to TRBJ2-3; 9 nucleotides align to TRBD2. The CDR3 consists of 15 residues. V shed 4 bases and J 2 bases; nucleotides not matched to a gene: 4. The germline V gene has CDR1 SNHLY and CDR2 FYNNEI.

V gene TRBV5-3 combines with J gene TRBJ2-5; tentatively, D is TRBD1 (6 bases). TRBV5-3 carries the ORF label, with uncertain function. The V gene lost 3 bases and the J gene lost 3 bases, with 12 bases spanning the gap. The length of the CDR3 is 14 residues. CDR3 protein: CARSCVRGEETQYF. The DNA of the CDR3 is TGTGCCAGAAGCTGCGTCAGGGGCGAAGAGACCCAGTACTTC.

This clone was seen only once. This chain uses TRBV5-1 with TRBJ1-5, with D possibly TRBD1 on 5 matching bases. The CDR3 consists of 15 residues. Germline V CDR1 and CDR2: SGHRS, YFSETQ. Trimming removed 1 base at V and 4 bases at J, with 12 bases between. CDR3 amino acids: CASSLSWGGNQPQHF. CDR3 DNA sequence: TGCGCCAGCAGCTTGTCGTGGGGGGGAAATCAGCCCCAGCATTTT. Drawing the rest from reference TRBV5-1 and TRBJ1-5, the complete variable domain is KAGVTQTPRYLIKTRGQQVTLSCSPISGHRSVSWYQQTPGQGLQFLFEYFSETQRNKGNFPGRFSGRQFSNSRSEMNVSTLELGDSALYLCASSLSWGGNQPQHFGDGTRLSIL.

This chain connects TRBV18 to TRBJ2-1; TRBD2 is a possible D gene (5 bases). V was trimmed by 1 base and J by 9 bases, leaving 10 bases between them. The V gene's germline CDR1 is KGHSH and CDR2 LQKENI. The CDR3 extends over 13 amino acids. The CDR3 loop is CASSPLLESEQFF. The CDR3 DNA reads as TGTGCCAGCTCACCACTACTAGAATCTGAGCAGTTCTTC.